The 2 T cell receptor beta chains in this list originate from one sample, sequenced in a study of control samples from healthy donors and cancer patients. Some clones are missing from TCRdb's copy, which holds only in-frame ones; the method was immunoSEQ multiplex PCR. The sample includes almost 90,000 clones, more than 70% of them seen just once. Sequenced sample: blood. These receptors originate from a woman aged 40 to 50 in good health.

This chain uses TRBV7-9 with TRBJ1-5; D is unresolved. CDR1 and CDR2 from the germline V gene are SEHNR and FQNEAQ (reference sequence). This CDR3 is 12 amino acids long. V lost 2 bases and J lost 3, with 2 bases in between. The CDR3 loop is CASSLPNQPQHF. CDR3 bases: TGTGCCAGCAGCTTACCCAATCAGCCCCAGCATTTT.

The rearrangement joins TRBV18 to TRBJ1-1; D ambiguous. Per the germline V gene, CDR1 is KGHSH and CDR2 is LQKENI. The CDR3 extends over 13 amino acids. Trimming took off 0 bases at V and 5 bases at J, with 7 bases between the two ends. The CDR3 DNA sequence: TGTGCCAGCTCACCACCCCAGTGGACTGAAGCTTTCTTT. As protein: CASSPPQWTEAFF.